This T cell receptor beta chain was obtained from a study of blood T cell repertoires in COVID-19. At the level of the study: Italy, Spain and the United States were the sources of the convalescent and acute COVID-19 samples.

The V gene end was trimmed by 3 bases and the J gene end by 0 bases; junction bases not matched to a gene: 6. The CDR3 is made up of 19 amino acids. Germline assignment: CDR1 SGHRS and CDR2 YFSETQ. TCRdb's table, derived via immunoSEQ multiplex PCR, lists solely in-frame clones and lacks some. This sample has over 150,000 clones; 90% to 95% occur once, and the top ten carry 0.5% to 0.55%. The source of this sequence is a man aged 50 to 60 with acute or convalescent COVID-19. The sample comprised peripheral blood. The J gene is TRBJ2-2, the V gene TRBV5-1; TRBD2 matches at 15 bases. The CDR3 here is CASSSPGLAGGSNTGELFF. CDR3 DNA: TGCGCCAGCAGCTCTCCGGGACTAGCGGGAGGCTCGAACACCGGGGAGCTGTTTTTT.